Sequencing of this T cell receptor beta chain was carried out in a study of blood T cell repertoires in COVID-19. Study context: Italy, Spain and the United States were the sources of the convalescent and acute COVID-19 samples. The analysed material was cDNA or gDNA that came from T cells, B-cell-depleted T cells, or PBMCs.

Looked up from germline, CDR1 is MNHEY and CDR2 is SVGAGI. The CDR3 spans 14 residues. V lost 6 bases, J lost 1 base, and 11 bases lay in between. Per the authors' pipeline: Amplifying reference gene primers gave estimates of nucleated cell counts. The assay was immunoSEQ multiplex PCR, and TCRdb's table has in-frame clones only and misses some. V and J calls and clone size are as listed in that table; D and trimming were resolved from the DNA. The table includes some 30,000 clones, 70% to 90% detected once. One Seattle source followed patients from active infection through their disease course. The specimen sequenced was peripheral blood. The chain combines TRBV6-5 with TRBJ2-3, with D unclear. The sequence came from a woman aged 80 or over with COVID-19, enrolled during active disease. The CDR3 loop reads CASSPQFGTDTQYF. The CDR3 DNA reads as TGTGCCAGCAGCCCCCAGTTTGGCACAGATACGCAGTATTTT.